Listed here is a single T cell receptor beta chain. Its target is not known. This record belongs to a study of shared clonotypes between healthy human individuals. Study-level background: Plates per donor: three CD4 naive, three CD4 memory, two CD8 naive, one CD8 memory. Findings and caveats of the study: Non-shared clonotypes showed lower generation probabilities than clonotypes common to all four donors.

The method was immunoSEQ multiplex PCR; TCRdb's version includes in-frame clones alone and lacks a portion of them. This table has hundreds of thousands of clones, approximately 97% appearing once. This CDR3 contains 15 residues. V lost 3 bases to trimming and J lost 5 bases; unmatched junction nucleotides: 9. Germline lookup yields CDR1 KGHSH and CDR2 LQKENI. The clonotype comes from a woman in her twenties or thirties in good health. The chain combines TRBV18 with TRBJ2-7; 8 nucleotides align to TRBD2. Source material: naive CD4+ T cells sorted from blood. As for subset: CD45RA+ positively selected. CDR3: CASSPPGLVPHEQYF. CDR3 sequence (DNA): TGTGCCAGCTCACCGCCGGGACTAGTCCCCCACGAGCAGTACTTC.